This TCR beta chain was found in a study of blood T cell repertoires in COVID-19. Study information: Spain, Italy and the United States supplied samples that represented acute and convalescent COVID-19. PBMCs, B-cell-depleted T cells, or T cells provided the cDNA or gDNA that made up the material.

As handled by the study authors: Amplification from reference gene primers served as the basis for estimated nucleated cell counts. The table came from immunoSEQ multiplex PCR; TCRdb's copy has only in-frame clones and leaves some out. That table supplies the V and J calls and clone size; D and trimming were determined from the DNA. The sample holds about 260,000 clones; approximately 85% are singletons and the top ten take around 0.7%. CDR3 length equals 18 residues. In germline, CDR1 is MNHEY, CDR2 SVGEGT. V was shortened by 2 bases and J by 3 bases, with 23 bases between the two germline ends. The chain combines TRBV6-2 or TRBV6-3 with TRBJ2-7, with a tentative D call TRBD2 (6 bases). The sequence derives from a human donor in a cohort sampled during active COVID-19. Sample: peripheral blood. CDR3 DNA: TGTGCCAGCAGTTACCCAACCTTAGATAGCGGACATCGCTACGAGCAGTACTTC. Its protein is CASSYPTLDSGHRYEQYF.